This T cell receptor beta chain was recorded in a study of blood T cell repertoires in COVID-19. The repertoire was sequenced with immunoSEQ multiplex PCR; TCRdb's copy has only in-frame clones and lacks some. The repertoire holds 65,000 to 75,000 clones, with roughly nine tenths as singletons. Losses at the gene ends were 4 bases for V and 1 base for J; bases not matched to a gene: 3. The germline V gene encodes CDR1 MNHEY and CDR2 SVGAGI. The CDR3 runs 16 residues. This TCR came from a man aged 50-59 years with acute or convalescent COVID-19. The chain recombines TRBV6-5 with TRBJ2-5; 13 bases fit TRBD2. The sequenced sample was peripheral blood. This CDR3 is CASSSRTSGSQETQYF. The CDR3 DNA sequence: TGTGCCAGCAGTTCCCGGACTAGCGGGAGCCAAGAGACCCAGTACTTC.